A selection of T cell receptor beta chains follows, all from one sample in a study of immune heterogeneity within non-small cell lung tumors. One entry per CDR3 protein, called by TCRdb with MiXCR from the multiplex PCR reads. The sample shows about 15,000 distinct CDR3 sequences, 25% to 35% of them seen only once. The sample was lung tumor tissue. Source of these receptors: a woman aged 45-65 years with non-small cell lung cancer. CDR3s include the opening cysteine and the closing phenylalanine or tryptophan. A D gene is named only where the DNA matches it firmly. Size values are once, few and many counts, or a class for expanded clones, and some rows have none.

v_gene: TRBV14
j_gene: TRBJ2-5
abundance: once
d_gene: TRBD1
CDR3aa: CASSQNRGHETQYF
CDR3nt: TGTGCCAGCAGCCAAAACAGGGGGCATGAGACCCAGTACTTC

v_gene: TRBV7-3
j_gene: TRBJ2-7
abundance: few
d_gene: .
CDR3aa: CASRPVHPWRERREQYF
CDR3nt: TGTGCCAGCAGGCCAGTCCACCCTTGGAGGGAGAGGCGAGAGCAGTACTTC

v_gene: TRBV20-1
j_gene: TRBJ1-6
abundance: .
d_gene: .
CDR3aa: CSAYLGSPLHF
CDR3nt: TGCAGTGCCTACCTAGGATCACCCCTCCACTTT

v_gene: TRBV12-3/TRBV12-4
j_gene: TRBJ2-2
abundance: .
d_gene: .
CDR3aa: CASSRQGGVTGELFF
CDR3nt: TGTGCCAGCAGCCGGCAGGGTGGGGTCACCGGGGAGCTGTTTTTT

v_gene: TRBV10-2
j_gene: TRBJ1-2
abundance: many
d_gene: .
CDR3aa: CASSEWWGRDGYTF
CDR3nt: TGCGCCAGCAGTGAGTGGTGGGGCAGGGATGGCTACACCTTC

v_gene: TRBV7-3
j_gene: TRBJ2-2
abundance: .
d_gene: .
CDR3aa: CASSLKTGGLFF
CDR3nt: TGTGCCAGCAGCTTAAAGACCGGGGGGCTGTTTTTT

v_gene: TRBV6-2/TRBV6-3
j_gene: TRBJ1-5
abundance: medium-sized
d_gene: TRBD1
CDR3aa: CASSLPGGVGIGQPQHF
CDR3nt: TGTGCCAGCAGTTTACCAGGGGGCGTTGGGATTGGACAGCCCCAGCATTTT

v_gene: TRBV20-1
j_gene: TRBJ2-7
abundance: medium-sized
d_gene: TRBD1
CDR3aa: CSARQRRTGSSYEQYF
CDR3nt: TGCAGTGCTCGACAAAGGAGGACAGGGAGCTCCTACGAGCAGTACTTC

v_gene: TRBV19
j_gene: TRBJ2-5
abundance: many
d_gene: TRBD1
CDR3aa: CASSITGGLYQETQYF
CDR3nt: TGTGCCAGTAGTATAACAGGGGGTCTGTACCAAGAGACCCAGTACTTC

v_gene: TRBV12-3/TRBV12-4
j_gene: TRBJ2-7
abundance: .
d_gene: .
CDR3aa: CASSPRVEQYF
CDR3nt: TGTGCCAGCTCACCACGGGTGGAGCAGTACTTC